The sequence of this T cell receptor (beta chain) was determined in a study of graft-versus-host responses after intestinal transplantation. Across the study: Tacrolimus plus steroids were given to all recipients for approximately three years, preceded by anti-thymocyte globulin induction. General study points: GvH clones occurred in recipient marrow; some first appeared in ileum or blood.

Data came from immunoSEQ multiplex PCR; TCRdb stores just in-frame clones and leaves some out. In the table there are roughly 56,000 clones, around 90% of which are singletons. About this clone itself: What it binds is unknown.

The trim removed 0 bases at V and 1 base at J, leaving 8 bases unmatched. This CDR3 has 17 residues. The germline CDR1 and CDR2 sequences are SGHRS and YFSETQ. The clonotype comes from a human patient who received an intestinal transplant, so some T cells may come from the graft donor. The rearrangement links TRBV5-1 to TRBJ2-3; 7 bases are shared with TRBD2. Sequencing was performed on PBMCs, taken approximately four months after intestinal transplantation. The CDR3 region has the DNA TGCGCCAGCAGCTTGGGCCCGGGGAGGGGCGGCACAGATACGCAGTATTTT. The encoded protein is CASSLGPGRGGTDTQYF.